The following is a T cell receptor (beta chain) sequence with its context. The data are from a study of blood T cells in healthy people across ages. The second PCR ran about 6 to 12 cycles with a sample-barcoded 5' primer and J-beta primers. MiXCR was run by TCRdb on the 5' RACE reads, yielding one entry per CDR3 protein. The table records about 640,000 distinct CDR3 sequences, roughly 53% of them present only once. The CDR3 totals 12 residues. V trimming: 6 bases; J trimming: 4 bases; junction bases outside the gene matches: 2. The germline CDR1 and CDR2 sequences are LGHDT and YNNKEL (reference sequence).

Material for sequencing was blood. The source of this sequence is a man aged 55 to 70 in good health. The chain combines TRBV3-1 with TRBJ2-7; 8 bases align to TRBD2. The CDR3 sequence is CASSVAGYEQYF. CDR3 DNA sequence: TGTGCCAGCAGTGTAGCGGGGTACGAGCAGTACTTC.